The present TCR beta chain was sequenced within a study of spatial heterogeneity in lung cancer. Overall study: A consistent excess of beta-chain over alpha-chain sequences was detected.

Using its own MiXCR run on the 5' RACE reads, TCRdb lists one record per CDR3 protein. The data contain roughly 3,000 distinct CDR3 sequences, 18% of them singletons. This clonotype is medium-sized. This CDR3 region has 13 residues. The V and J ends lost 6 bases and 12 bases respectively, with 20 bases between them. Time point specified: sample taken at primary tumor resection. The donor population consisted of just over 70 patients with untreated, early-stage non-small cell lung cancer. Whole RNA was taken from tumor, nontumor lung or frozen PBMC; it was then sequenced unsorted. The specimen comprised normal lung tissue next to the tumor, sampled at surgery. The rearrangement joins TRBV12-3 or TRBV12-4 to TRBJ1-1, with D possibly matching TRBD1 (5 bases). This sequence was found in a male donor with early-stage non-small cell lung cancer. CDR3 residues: CASSYTRDSSPFF. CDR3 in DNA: TGTGCCAGCAGCTATACCAGGGACTCCTCCCCTTTCTTT.